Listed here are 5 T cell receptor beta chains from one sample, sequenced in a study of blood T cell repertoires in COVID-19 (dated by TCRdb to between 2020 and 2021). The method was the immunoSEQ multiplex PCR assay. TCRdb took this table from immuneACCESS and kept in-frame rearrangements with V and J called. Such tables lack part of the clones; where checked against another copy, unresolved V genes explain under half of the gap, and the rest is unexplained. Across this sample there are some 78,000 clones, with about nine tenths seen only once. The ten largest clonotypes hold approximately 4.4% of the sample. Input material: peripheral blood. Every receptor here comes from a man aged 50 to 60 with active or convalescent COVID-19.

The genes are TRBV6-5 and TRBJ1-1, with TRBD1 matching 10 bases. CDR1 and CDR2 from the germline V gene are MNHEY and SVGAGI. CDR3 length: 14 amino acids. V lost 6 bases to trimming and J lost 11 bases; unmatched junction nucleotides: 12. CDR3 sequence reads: CASRPGQGPPRAFF. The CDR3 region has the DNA TGTGCCAGCAGACCGGGACAGGGGCCTCCCCGGGCTTTCTTT.

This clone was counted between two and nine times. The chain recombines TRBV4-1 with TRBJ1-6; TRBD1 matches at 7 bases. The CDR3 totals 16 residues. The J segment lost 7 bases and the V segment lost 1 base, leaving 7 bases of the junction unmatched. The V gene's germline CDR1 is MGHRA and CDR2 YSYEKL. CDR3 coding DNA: TGCGCCAGCAGCCAAGGTTTCTCAGGGGGGAATTCACCCCTCCACTTT. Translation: CASSQGFSGGNSPLHF.

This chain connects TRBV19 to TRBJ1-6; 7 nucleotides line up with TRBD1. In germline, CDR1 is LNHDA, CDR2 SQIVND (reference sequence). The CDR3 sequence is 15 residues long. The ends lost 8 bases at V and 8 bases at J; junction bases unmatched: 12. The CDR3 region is CASGERQGIHSPLHF. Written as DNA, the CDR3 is TGTGCCAGTGGAGAGCGACAGGGCATCCATTCACCCCTCCACTTT.

Here the CDR3 DNA reads TGTGCCAGCAGCAGGGGGGCAGGGGGTAATGAGCAGTTCTTC. Its translation: CASSRGAGGNEQFF. This chain joins TRBV14 and TRBJ2-1; tentatively, D is TRBD1 (7 bases). There are 14 residues in the CDR3. Trimming took off 5 bases at V and 7 bases at J, with 15 bases between the two ends. CDR1 is SGHDN and CDR2 is FVKESK in the germline V gene.

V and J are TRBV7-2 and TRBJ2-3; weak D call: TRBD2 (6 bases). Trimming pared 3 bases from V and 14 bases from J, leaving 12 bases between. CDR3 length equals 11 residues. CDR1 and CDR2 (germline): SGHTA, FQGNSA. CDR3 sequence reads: CASSLDYDWYF. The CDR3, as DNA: TGTGCCAGCAGCTTGGACTATGACTGGTATTTT.